This T cell receptor (beta chain) was obtained from a study of shared clonotypes between healthy human individuals. Regarding the study as a whole: A reduction in generation probabilities was seen for non-shared clonotypes relative to those shared by all four donors.

TCRdb's copy holds only in-frame clones and misses some; the assay was immunoSEQ multiplex PCR. The sample shows about 2 million clones, 85% to 95% of them seen only once. Note on this clone: Its antigen is not known.

In germline, CDR1 is SGHAT, CDR2 FQNNGV. CDR3 size: 15 residues. V lost 5 bases, J lost 1 base, and 15 bases lay in between. Splitting of CD4+ cells produced CD45RA+ naive and CD45RA-negative memory subsets. J is TRBJ2-7 and V is TRBV11-2; D is perhaps TRBD1 or TRBD2 (6 bases each). The clonotype originates from a man aged 18 to 29 in good health. The sequenced sample was naive CD4+ T cells sorted from blood. Specified subset: CD45RA+ positively selected. The DNA for the CDR3 is TGTGCCAGCAGCCGGGGGCCCACTGGGTCCTACGAGCAGTACTTC. This sequence encodes CASSRGPTGSYEQYF.